In its sample, the clone carrying this T cell receptor beta chain was seen a few times. What it binds is not known. The data belong to a study of identical twins. Germline CDR1 and CDR2: SGHVS and FNYEAQ. The trim removed 5 bases at V and 0 bases at J, leaving 9 bases unmatched. The length of the CDR3 is 16 residues. Each CDR3 protein is one row after TCRdb ran MiXCR on the 5' RACE reads. The table shows 300,000 to 400,000 distinct CDR3 sequences, with 12% occurring only once. Findings and limits, study-wide: The study reached conclusions through statistical analysis that was cross-sectional, not following the same donors. Excess low generation probability was seen in twin-shared out-of-frame alpha sequences.

These data were also filed under a second study, of yellow fever vaccine responses in identical twins. This second report adds: Reportedly, twins showed a vaccine T cell response that looked partly convergent and partly personalized.

The chain links TRBV7-6 to TRBJ1-1; 7 bases match TRBD1. Sequencing was carried out using CD8+ T cells sorted from blood. This receptor was identified in a woman between 18 and 29 years old in good health. The CDR3 DNA follows: TGTGCCAGCAGCCCCCGGCGGGACAGCATGAACACTGAAGCTTTCTTT. Translation: CASSPRRDSMNTEAFF.